This T cell receptor beta chain was found in a study of T-cell reconstitution after alpha-beta-depleted transplantation in children (dated by TCRdb to between 2015 and 2016). About the full investigation: Using TCR repertoire profiling, the study quantitatively followed how T-cell immune reconstitution unfolded in children after TCRalphabeta/CD19-depleted allogeneic hematopoietic cell transplantation. Broad study findings and their caveats: About two months after transplant, the apparently early recovery of alphabetaT-cell counts reportedly depended on just several hundred clones that had expanded rapidly and came from non-depleted graft cells. Over subsequent months, a decline in hyperexpanded clone frequencies was noted, and after one year, T-cell counts and TCRbeta diversity were mostly ascribed to newly produced T cells. In some patients, the high TCRbeta diversity seen at day 60 was put down to recipient T cells and intrathymic progenitors that had survived conditioning.

The germline V gene provides CDR1 SGHAT and CDR2 FQNNGV. Counted from cysteine to phenylalanine, this CDR3 has 14 amino acids. Kept here is only the CDR3 DNA, which spans 42 bases and is read in frame from base 1. Explained via the paper, the treatment or condition label denotes: allogeneic hematopoietic cell transplantation with graft depleted of TCRalphabeta T cells and CD19 B cells. The transplant recipients were children given TCRalphabeta/CD19-depleted allogeneic hematopoietic cell grafts. As concerns this clonotype: The target of this receptor is not known. The junction differs from germline at one of its ends, possibly a read error.

Libraries were made using PCR. Sequenced on an Illumina HiSeq 2500. Molecular barcoding was employed in the preparation of TCR libraries, with unique molecular identifiers being used to normalize TCRbeta repertoire quantification. TCRdb handled the public reads itself, with Q25 trimming in fastp and clone calling in MiXCR, and kept productive beta chains. Every CDR3 protein is listed once, alongside the most common genes and DNA of its rows. This sample is represented by approximately 150,000 distinct CDR3 sequences; 8% to 10% of them were singletons. The ten largest clonotypes hold 15% to 20% of the sample.

The TCR comes from a female patient aged 2-15 years who had a stem cell transplant for congenital amegakaryocytic thrombocytopenia, so the T cells may come from the graft donor. Sequencing was performed on PBMCs, mostly from graft donor cells, taken 180 days after TCRalphabeta/CD19-depleted stem cell transplant. The V and J genes are TRBV11-2 and TRBJ2-7; too little of a D gene remains to name it. The CDR3 region reads CASGLHQSSYEQYF. The sequenced DNA: TGTGCCAGCGGCTTGCACCAAAGCTCCTACGAGCAGTACTTC.